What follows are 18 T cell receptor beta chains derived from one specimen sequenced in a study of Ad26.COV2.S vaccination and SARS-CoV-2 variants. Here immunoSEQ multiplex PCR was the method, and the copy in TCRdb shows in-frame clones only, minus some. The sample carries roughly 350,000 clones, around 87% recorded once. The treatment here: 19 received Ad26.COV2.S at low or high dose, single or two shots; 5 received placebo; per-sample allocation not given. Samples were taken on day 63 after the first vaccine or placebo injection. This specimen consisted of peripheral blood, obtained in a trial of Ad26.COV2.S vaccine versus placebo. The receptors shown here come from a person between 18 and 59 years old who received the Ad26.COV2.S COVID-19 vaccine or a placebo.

The CDR3 DNA follows: TGTGCCAGCAGCCCCAGGGTTAAGGGCCCTAGGCTGTTTTTT. Translation: CASSPRVKGPRLFF. This sequence joins TRBV5-5 and TRBJ1-4, with a possible D match to TRBD1 (5 bases). Germline V gene data show CDR1 as SGHKS and CDR2 as YYEKEE (reference sequence). V lost 4 bases to trimming and J lost 14 bases, with 21 bases between them. The CDR3 consists of 14 residues.

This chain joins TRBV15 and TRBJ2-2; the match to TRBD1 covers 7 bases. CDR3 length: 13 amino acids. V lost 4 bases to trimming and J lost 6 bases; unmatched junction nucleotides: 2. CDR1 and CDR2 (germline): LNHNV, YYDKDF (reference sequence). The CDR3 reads CATSNQGAGELFF. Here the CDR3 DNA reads TGTGCCACCAGCAACCAGGGGGCCGGGGAGCTGTTTTTT.

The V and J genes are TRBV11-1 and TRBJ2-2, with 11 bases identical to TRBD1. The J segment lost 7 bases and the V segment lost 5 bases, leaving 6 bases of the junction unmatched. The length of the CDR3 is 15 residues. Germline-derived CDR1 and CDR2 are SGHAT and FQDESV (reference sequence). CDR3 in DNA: TGTGCCAGCAGCGACCGGGACAGGGGGTTCGGGGAGCTGTTTTTT. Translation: CASSDRDRGFGELFF.

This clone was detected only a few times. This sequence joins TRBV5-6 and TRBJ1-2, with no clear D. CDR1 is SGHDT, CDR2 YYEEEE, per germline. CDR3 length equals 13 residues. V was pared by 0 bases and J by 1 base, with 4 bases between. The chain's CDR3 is CASSLGINYGYTF. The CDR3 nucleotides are TGTGCCAGCAGCTTGGGTATTAACTATGGCTACACCTTC.

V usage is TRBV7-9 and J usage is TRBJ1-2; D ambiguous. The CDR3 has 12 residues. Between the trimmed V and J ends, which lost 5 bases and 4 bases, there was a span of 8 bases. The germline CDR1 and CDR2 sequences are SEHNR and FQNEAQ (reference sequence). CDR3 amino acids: CASSGGAYGYTF. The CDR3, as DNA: TGTGCCAGCAGCGGCGGCGCCTATGGCTACACCTTC. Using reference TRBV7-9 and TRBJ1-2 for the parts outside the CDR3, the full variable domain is DTGVSQNPRHKITKRGQNVTFRCDPISEHNRLYWYRQTLGQGPEFLTYFQNEAQLEKSRLLSDRFSAERPKGSFSTLEIQRTEQGDSAMYLCASSGGAYGYTFGSGTRLTVV.

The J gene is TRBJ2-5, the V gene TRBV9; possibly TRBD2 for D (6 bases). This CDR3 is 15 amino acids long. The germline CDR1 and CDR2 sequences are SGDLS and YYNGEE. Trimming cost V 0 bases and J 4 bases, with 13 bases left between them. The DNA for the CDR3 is TGTGCCAGCAGCGTAGCTGTCGGTAGCGGAGAGACCCAGTACTTC. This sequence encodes CASSVAVGSGETQYF.

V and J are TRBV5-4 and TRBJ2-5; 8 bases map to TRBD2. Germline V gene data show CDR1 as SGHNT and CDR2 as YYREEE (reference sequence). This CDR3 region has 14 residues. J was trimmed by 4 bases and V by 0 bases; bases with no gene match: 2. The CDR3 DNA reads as TGTGCCAGCAGCTTGGCAAGCGGGGGAGAGACCCAGTACTTC. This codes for CASSLASGGETQYF. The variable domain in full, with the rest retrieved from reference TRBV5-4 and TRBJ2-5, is ETGVTQSPTHLIKTRGQQVTLRCSSQSGHNTVSWYQQALGQGPQFIFQYYREEENGRGNFPPRFSGLQFPNYSSELNVNALELDDSALYLCASSLASGGETQYFGPGTRLLVL.

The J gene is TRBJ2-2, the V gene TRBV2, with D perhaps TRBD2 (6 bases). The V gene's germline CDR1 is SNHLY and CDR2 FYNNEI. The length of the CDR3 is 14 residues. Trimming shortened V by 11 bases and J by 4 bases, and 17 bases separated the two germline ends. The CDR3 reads CASSGRGVTGELFF. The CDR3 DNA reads TGTGCCTCCTCGGGGCGGGGCGTCACCGGGGAGCTGTTTTTT.

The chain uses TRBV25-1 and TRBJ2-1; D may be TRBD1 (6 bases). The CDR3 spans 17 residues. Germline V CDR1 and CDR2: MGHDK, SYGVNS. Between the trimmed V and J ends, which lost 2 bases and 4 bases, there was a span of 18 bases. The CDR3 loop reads CASSEVPMDRNYNEQFF. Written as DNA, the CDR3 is TGTGCCAGCAGTGAAGTCCCAATGGACAGAAATTACAATGAGCAGTTCTTC.

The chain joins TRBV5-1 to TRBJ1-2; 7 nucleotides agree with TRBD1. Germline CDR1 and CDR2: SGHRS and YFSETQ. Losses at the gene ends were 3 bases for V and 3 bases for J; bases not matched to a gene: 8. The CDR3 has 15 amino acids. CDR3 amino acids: CASSYPFGTDYGYTF. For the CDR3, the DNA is TGCGCCAGCAGCTACCCCTTCGGGACAGACTATGGCTACACCTTC.

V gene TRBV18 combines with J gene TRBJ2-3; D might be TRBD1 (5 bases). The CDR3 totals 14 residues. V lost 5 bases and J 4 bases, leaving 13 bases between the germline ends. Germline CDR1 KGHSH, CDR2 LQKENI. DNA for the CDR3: TGTGCCAGCTCAGGCCAGACAGTTTCAGATACGCAGTATTTT. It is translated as CASSGQTVSDTQYF.

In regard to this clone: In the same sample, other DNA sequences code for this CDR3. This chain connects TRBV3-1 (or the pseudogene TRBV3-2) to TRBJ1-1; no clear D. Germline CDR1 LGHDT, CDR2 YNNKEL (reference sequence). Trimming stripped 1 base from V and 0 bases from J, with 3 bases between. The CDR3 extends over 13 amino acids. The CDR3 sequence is CASSQGVNTEAFF. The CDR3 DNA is TGTGCCAGCAGCCAAGGAGTGAACACTGAAGCTTTCTTT.

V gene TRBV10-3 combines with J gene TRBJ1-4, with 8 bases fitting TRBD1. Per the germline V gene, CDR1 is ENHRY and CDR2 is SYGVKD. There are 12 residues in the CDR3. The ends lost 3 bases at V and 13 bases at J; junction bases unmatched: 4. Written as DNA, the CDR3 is TGTGCCATCAGTGAAGGGACAGGCGGACTGTTTTTT. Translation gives CAISEGTGGLFF.

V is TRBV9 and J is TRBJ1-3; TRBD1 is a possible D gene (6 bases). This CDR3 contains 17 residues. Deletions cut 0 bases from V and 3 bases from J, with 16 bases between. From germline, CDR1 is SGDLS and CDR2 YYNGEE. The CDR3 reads CASSVASQGIGGNTIYF. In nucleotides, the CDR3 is TGTGCCAGCAGCGTAGCTTCTCAGGGGATAGGTGGAAACACCATATATTTT.

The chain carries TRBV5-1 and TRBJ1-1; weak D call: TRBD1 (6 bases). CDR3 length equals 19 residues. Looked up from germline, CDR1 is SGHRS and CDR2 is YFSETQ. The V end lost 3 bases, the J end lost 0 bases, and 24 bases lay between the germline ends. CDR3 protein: CASSWRNPGQGGVNTEAFF. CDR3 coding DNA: TGCGCCAGCAGCTGGAGGAACCCGGGACAAGGGGGGGTGAACACTGAAGCTTTCTTT.

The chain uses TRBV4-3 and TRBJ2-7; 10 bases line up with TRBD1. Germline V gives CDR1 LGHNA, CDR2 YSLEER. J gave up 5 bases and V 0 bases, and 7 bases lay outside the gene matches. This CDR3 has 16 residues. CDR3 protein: CASSQDWGQGIHEQYF. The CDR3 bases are TGCGCCAGCAGCCAAGATTGGGGACAGGGGATACACGAGCAGTACTTC.

CDR3 loop: CASSLKGPSLYNTEAFF. The CDR3 DNA reads as TGTGCCAGCAGTTTAAAGGGGCCAAGCCTTTACAACACTGAAGCTTTCTTT. This chain links TRBV27 with TRBJ1-1, with D maybe TRBD1 (5 bases). The ends were cut back, 2 bases at V and 2 bases at J, with 18 bases in the middle. Germline V gene data show CDR1 as MNHEY and CDR2 as SMNVEV (reference sequence). The CDR3 contains 17 residues.

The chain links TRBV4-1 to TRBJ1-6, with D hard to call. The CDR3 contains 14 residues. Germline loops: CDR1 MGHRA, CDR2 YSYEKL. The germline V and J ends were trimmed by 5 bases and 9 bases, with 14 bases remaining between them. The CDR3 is CASSGVGFSSPLHF. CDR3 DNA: TGCGCCAGCAGCGGGGTTGGGTTTAGTTCACCCCTCCACTTT.